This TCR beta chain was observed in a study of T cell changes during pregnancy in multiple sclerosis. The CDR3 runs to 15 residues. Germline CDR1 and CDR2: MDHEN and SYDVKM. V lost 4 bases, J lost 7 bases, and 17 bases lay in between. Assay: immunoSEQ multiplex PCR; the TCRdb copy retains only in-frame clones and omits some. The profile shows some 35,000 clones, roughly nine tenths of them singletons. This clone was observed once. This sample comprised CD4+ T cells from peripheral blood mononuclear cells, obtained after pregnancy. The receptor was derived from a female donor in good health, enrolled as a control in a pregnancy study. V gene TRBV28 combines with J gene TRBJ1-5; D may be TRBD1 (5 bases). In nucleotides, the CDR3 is TGTGCCAGCAGTTCCCTGGGGGGGAGGTACCAGCCCCAGCATTTT. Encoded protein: CASSSLGGRYQPQHF.